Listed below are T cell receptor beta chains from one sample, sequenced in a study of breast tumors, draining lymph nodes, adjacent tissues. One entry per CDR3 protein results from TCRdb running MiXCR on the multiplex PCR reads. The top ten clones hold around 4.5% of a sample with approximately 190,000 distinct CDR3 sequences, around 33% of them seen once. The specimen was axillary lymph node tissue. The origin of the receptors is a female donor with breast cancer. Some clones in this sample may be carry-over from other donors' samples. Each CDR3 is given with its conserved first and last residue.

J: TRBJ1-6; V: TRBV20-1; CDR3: CSAVRQAISNSPLHF
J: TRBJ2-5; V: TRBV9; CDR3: CASSPRGGRGETQYF
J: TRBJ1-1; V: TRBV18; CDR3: CASLKDPRESEAFF
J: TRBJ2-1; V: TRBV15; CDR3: CATSIPTSGVGEQFF
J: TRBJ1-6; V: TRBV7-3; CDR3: CASSYQGQGTNSPLHF
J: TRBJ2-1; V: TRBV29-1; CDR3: CSVVGQGLYNEQFF
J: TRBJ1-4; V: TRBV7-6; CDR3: CASSTLARGGGYNEKLFF
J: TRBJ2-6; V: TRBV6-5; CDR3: CASSPGTGDSGANVLTF
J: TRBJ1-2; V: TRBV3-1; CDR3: CASSQDRGYTF
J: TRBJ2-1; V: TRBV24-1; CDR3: CATSDSRGGTNEQFF
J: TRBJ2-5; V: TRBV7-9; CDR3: CASSLGLSFQLQEPQYF
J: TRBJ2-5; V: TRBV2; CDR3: CASSEVLAGQETQYF
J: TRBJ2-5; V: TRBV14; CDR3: CASSVGQGGQETPYF
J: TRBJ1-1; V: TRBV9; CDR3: CASSVAGASTFTEAFF
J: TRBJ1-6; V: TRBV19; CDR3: CASSMGRGPNSPLHF
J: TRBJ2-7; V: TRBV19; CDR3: CASSIRGSYYEQYF
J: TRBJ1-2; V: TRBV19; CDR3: CASSIAQGAGYTF
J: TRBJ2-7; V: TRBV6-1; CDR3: CASSLRTDGFSYEQYF
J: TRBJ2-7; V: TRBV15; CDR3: CATSRLDRGAYEQYF
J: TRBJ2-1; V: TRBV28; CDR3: CASSPRGAGGGNEQFF
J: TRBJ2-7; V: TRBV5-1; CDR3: CASSLKQGAAGEQYF
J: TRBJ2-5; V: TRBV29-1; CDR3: CSLTGLGKTQYF
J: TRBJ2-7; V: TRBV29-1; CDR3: CSVEGLAGGPYEQYF
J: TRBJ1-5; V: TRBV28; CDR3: CASSLGTPQPQHF
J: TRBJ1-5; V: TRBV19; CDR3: CASEDRVGQPQHF
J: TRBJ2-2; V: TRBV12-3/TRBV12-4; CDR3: CASRTGTLNTGELFF
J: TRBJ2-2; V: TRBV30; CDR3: CAWSIAGVTGELFF
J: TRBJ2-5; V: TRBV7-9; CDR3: CASSLVAGGETQSF
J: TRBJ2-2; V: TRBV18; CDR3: CASSPVAGGELFF
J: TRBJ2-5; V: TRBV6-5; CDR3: CASSRAGETQYF
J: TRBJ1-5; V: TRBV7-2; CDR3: CASSLEGEYNQPQHF
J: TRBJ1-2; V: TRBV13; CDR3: CASSPPGQGNYGYTF
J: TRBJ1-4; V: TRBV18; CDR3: CASSLTRGAQEKLFF
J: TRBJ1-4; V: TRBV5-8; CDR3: CASSWDRAEKLFF
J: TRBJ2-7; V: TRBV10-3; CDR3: CATQGGDYEQYF
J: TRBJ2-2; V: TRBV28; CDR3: CASRRPGQGAYNTGELFF
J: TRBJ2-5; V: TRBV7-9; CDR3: CASSFNGGETQYF
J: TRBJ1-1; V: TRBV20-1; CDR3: CSARRDSRNTEAFF
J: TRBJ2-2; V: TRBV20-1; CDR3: CSASGRGQSATGELFF
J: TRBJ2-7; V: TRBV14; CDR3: CASSQKTTRGEQYF
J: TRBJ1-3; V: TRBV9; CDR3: CASSVGVRGSGNTIYF
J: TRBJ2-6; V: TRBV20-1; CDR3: CSAMGSGRINVLTF